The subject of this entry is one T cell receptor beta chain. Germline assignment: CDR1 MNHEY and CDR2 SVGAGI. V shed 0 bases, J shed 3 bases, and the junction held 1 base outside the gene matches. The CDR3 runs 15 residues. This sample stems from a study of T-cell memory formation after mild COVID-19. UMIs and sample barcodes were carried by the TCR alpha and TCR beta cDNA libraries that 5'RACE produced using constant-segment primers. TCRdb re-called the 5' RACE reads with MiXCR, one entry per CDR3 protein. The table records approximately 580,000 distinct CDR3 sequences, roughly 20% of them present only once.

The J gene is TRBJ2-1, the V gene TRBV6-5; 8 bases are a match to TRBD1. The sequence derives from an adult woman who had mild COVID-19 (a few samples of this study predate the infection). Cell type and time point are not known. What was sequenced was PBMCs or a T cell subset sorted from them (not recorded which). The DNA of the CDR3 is TGTGCCAGCAGTTACTCCAGGGGGCTCTACAATGAGCAGTTCTTC. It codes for CASSYSRGLYNEQFF.